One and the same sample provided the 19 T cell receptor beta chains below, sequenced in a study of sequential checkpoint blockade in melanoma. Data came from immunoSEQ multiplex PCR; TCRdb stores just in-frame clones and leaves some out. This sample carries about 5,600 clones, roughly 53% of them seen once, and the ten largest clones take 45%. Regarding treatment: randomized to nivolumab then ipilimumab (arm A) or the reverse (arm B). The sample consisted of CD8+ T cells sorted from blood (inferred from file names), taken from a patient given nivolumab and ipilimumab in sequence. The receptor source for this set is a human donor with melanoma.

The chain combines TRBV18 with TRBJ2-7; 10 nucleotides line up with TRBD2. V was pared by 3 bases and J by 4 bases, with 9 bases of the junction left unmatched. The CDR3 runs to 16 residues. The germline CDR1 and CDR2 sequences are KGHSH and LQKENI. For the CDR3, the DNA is TGTGCCAGCTCACCTCCTCGGACTAGCGGCTATTACGAGCAGTACTTC. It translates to CASSPPRTSGYYEQYF. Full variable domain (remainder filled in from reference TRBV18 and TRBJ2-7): NAGVMQNPRHLVRRRGQEARLRCSPMKGHSHVYWYRQLPEEGLKFMVYLQKENIIDESGMPKERFSAEFPKEGPSILRIQQVVRGDSAAYFCASSPPRTSGYYEQYFGPGTRLTVT.

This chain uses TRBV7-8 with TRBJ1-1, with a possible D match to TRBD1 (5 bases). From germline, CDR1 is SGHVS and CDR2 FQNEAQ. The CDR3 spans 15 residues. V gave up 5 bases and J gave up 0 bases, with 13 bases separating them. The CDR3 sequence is CASSPRGEMNTEAFF. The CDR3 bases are TGTGCCAGCAGCCCCCGGGGGGAGATGAACACTGAAGCTTTCTTT. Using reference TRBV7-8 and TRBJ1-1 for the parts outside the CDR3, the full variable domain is GAGVSQSPRYKVAKRGQDVALRCDPISGHVSLFWYQQALGQGPEFLTYFQNEAQLDKSGLPSDRFFAERPEGSVSTLKIQRTQQEDSAVYLCASSPRGEMNTEAFFGQGTRLTVV.

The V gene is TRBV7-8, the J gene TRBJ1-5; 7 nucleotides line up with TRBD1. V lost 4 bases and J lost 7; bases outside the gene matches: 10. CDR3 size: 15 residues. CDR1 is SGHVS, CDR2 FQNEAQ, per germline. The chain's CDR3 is CASSSHRGEGQPQHF. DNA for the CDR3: TGTGCCAGCAGCTCGCACAGGGGCGAAGGGCAGCCCCAGCATTTT.

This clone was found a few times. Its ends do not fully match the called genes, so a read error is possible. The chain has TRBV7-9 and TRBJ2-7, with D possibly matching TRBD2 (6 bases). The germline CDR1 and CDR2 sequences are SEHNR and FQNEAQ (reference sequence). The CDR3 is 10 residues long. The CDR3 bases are TGTGCCAGCAGCGCGGGGCACGAAAACTTC. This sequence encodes CASSAGHENF.

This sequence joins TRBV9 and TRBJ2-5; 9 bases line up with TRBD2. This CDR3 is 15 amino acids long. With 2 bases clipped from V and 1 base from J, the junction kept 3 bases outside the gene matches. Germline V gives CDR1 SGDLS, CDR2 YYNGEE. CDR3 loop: CASSVASGIQETQYF. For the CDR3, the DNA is TGTGCCAGCAGCGTGGCTAGCGGGATCCAAGAGACCCAGTACTTC.

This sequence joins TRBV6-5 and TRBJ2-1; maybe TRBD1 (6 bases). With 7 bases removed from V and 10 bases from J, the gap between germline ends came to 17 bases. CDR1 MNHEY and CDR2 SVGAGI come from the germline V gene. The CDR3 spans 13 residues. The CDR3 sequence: CASTLLRGGEQFF. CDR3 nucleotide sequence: TGTGCCAGCACTCTACTCCGTGGGGGCGAGCAGTTCTTC.

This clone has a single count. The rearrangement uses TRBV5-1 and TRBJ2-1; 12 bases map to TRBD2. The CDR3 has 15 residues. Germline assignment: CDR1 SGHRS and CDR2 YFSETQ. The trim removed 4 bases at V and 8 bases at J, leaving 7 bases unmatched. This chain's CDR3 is CASSDLAGGIDEQFF. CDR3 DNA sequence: TGCGCCAGCAGCGATCTAGCGGGAGGGATCGATGAGCAGTTCTTC.

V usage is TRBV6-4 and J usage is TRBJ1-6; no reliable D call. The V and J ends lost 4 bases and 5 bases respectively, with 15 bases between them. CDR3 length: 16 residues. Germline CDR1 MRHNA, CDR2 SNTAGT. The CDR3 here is CASSGLRPRDNSPLHF. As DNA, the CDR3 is TGTGCCAGCAGTGGCTTGCGGCCTCGGGATAATTCACCCCTCCACTTT.

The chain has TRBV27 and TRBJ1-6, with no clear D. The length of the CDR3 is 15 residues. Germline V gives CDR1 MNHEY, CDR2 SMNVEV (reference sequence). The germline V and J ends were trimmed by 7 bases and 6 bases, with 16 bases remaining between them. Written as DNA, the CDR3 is TGTGCCAGCACCGGGTCGGCTAGGTCTAATTCACCCCTCCACTTT. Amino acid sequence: CASTGSARSNSPLHF.

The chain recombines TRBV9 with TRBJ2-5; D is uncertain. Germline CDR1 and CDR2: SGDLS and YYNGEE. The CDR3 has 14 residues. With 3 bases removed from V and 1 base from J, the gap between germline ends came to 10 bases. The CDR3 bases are TGTGCCAGCAGCGGCGAGGCCCGCCAAGAGACCCAGTACTTC. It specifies CASSGEARQETQYF.

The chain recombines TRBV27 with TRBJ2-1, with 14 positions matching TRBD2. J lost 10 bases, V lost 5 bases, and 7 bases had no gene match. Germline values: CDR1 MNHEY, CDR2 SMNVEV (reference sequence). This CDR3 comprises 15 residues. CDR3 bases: TGTGCCAGCAGTATGACTAGCGGGGGGGCCCGCGAGCAGTTCTTC. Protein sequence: CASSMTSGGAREQFF.

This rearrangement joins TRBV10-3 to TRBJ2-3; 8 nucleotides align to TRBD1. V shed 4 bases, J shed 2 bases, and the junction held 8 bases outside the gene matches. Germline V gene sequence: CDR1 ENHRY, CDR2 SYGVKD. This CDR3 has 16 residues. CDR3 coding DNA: TGTGCCATCAGTGTGGTGGAGACAGGGGTCACAGATACGCAGTATTTT. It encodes CAISVVETGVTDTQYF.

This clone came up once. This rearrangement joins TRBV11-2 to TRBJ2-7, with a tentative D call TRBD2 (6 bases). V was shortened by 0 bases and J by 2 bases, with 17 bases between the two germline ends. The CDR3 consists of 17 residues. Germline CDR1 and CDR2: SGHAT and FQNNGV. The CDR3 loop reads CASSLDFPSASPYEQYF. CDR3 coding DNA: TGTGCCAGCAGCTTAGATTTTCCTAGCGCGTCCCCCTACGAGCAGTACTTC.

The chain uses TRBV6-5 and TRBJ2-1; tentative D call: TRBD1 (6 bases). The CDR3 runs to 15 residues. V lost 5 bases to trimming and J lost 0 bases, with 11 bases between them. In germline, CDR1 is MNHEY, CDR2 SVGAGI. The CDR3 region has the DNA TGTGCCAGCAGTGTTGGGGGCGGCTCCTACAATGAGCAGTTCTTC. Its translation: CASSVGGGSYNEQFF.

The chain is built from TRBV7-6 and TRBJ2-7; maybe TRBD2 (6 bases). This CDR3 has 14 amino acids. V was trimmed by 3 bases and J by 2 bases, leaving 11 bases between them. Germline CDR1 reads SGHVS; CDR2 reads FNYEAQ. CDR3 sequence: CASSFLGEAYEQYF. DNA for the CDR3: TGTGCCAGCAGCTTCTTAGGGGAGGCCTACGAGCAGTACTTC.

The CDR3 DNA follows: TGTGCCTGGAGGAGGGGGGGATCACCCCTCCACTTT. This sequence encodes CAWRRGGSPLHF. The V call is TRBV30, the J call TRBJ1-6, with D possibly matching TRBD1 (6 bases). The CDR3 has 12 residues. From germline, CDR1 is GTSNPN and CDR2 SVGIG (reference sequence). The V and J ends lost 3 bases and 10 bases respectively, with 10 bases between them.

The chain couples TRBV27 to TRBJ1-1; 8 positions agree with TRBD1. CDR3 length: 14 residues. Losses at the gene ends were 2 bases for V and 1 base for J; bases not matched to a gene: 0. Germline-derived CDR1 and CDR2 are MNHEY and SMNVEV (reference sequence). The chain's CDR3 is CASSLQGANTEAFF. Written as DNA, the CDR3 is TGTGCCAGCAGTTTACAGGGGGCGAACACTGAAGCTTTCTTT.

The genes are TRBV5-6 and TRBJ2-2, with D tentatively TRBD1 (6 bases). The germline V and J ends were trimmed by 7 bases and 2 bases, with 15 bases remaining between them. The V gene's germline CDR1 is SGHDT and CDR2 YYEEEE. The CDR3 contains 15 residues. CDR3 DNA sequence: TGTGCCAGCTCCCCCGGGACAAGAAACACCGGGGAGCTGTTTTTT. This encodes CASSPGTRNTGELFF.

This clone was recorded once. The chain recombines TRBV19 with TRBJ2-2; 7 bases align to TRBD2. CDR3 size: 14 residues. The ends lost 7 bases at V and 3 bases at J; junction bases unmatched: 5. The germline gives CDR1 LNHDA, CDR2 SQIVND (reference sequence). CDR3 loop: CASNSAGYTGELFF. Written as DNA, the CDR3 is TGTGCCAGTAACTCAGCGGGATACACCGGGGAGCTGTTTTTT.